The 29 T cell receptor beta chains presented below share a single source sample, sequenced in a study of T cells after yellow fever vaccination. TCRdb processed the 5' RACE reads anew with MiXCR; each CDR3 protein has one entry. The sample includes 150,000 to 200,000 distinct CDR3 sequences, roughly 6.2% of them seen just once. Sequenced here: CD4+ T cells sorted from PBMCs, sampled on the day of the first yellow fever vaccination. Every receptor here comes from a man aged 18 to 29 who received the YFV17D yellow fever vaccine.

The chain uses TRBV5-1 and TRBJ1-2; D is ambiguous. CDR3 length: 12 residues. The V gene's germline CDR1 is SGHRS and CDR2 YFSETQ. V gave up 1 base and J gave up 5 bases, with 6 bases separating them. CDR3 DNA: TGCGCCAGCAGCTTGAACAGTTATGGCTACACCTTC. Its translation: CASSLNSYGYTF. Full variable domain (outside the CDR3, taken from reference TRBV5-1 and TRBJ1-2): KAGVTQTPRYLIKTRGQQVTLSCSPISGHRSVSWYQQTPGQGLQFLFEYFSETQRNKGNFPGRFSGRQFSNSRSEMNVSTLELGDSALYLCASSLNSYGYTFGSGTRLTVV.

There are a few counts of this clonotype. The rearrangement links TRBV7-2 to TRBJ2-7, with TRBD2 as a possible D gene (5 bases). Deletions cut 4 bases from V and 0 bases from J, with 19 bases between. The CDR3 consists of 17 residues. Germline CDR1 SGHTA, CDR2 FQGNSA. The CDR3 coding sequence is TGTGCCAGCAGCTCCTCTCAGGCGGGCTGGAGCTCCTACGAGCAGTACTTC. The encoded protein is CASSSSQAGWSSYEQYF.

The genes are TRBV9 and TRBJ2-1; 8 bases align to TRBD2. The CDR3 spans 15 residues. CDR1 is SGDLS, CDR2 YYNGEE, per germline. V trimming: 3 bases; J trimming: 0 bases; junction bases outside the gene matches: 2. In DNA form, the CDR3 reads TGTGCCAGCAGCGCCGGGACTAGCTCCTACAATGAGCAGTTCTTC. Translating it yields CASSAGTSSYNEQFF.

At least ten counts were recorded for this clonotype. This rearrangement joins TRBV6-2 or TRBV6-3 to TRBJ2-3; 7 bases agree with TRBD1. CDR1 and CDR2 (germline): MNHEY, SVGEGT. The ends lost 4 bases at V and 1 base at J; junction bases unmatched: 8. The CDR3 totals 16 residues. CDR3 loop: CASSSRTGKGTDTQYF. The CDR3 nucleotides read TGTGCCAGCAGTTCACGGACAGGCAAAGGCACAGATACGCAGTATTTT.

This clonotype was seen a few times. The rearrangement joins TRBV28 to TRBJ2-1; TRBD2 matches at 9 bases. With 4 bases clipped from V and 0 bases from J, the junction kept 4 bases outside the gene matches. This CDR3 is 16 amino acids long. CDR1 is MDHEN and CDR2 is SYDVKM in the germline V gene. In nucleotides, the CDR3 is TGTGCCAGCAGTTCCCTACTAGCGGGCTCCTACAATGAGCAGTTCTTC. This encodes CASSSLLAGSYNEQFF.

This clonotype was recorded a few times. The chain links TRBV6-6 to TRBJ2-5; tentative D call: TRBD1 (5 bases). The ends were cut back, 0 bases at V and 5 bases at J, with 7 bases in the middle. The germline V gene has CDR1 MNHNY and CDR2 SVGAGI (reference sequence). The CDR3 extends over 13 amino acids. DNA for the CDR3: TGTGCCAGCAGTTACTCGAAGGGGGAGACCCAGTACTTC. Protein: CASSYSKGETQYF.

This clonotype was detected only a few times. This CDR3 reads CASRPTGQETQYF. Here the CDR3 DNA reads TGCGCCAGCAGGCCGACAGGGCAAGAGACCCAGTACTTC. The J gene is TRBJ2-5, the V gene TRBV5-1; 7 bases are a match to TRBD1. The junction had 3 bases not matched to a gene; V was cut back by 5 bases and J by 2 bases. Germline V gives CDR1 SGHRS, CDR2 YFSETQ. The CDR3 has 13 amino acids.

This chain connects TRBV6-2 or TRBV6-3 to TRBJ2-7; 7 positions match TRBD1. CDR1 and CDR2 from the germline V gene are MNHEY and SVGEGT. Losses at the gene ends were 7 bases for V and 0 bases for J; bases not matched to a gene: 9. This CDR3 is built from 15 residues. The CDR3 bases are TGTGCCAGCACCCTACAGGGGACGAGCTCCTACGAGCAGTACTTC. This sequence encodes CASTLQGTSSYEQYF.

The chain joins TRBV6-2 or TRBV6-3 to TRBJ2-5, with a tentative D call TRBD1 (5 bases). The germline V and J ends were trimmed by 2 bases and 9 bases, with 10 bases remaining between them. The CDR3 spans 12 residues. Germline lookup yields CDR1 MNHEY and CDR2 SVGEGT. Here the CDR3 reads CASSYIGVAQYF. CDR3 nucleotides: TGTGCCAGCAGTTACATAGGGGTAGCCCAGTACTTC.

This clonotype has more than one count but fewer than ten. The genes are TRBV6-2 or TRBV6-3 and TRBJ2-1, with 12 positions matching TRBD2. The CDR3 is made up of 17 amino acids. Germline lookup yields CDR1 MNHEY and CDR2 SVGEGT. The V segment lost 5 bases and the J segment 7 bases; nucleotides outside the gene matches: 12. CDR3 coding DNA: TGTGCCAGCAGTGAGGCTAGCGGGGGGGCAGGAGGAAATGAGCAGTTCTTC. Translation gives CASSEASGGAGGNEQFF.

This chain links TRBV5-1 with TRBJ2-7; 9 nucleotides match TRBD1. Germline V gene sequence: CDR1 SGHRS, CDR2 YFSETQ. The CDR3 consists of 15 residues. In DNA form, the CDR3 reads TGCGCCAGCAGCGGGGGACAGGGTGACTCCCACGAGCAGTACGTC. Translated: CASSGGQGDSHEQYV.

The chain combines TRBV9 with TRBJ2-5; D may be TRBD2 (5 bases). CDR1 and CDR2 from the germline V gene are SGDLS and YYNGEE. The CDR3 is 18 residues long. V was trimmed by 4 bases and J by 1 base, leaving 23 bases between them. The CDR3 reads CASSTRSRSGLGQETQYF. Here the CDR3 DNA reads TGTGCCAGCAGCACTAGGTCCAGAAGCGGTTTAGGCCAAGAGACCCAGTACTTC.

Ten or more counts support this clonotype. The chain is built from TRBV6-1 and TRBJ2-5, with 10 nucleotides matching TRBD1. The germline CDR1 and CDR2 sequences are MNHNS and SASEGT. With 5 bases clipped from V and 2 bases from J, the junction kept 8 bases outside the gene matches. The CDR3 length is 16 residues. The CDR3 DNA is TGTGCCAGCAGTCGACAGGGGGCGAACCTGCAAGAGACCCAGTACTTC. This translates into CASSRQGANLQETQYF.

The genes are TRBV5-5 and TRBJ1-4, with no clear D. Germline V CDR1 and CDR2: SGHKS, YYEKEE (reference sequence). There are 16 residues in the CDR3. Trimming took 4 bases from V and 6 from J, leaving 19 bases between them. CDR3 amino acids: CASSPRGRNWDEKLFF. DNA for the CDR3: TGTGCCAGCAGCCCCCGTGGCCGGAATTGGGATGAAAAACTGTTTTTT.

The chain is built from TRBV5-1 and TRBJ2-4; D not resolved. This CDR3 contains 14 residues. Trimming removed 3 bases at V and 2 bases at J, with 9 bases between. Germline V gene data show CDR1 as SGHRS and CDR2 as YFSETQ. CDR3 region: CASSYGESKNIQYF. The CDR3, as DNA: TGCGCCAGCAGCTATGGCGAGTCCAAAAACATTCAGTACTTC.

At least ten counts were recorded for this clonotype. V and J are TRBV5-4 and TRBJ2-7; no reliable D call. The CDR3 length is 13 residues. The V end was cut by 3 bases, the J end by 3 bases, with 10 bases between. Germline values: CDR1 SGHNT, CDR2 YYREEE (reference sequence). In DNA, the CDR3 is TGTGCCAGCAGCTCTGAGGCTAGCTACGAGCAGTACGTC. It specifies CASSSEASYEQYV.

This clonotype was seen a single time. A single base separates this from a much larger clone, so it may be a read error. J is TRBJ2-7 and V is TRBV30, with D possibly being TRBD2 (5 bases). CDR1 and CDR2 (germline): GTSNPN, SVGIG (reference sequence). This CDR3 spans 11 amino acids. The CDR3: CARADTYGQYF. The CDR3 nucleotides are TGTGCGAGGGCTGATACCTACGGGCAGTACTTC.

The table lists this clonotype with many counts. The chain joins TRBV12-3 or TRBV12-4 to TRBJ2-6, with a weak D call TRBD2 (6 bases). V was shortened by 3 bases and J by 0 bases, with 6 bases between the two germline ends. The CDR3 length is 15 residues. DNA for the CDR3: TGTGCCAGCAGTTTGCGGGGCTCTGGGGCCAACGTCCTGACTTTC. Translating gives CASSLRGSGANVLTF.

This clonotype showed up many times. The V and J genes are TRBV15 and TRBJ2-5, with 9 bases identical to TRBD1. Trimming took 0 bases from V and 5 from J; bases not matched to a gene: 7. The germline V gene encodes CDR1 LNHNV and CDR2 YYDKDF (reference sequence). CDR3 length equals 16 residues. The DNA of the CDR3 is TGTGCCACCAGCAGAGAAACAGGGGGCCTGGGGGAGACCCAGTACTTC. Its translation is CATSRETGGLGETQYF.

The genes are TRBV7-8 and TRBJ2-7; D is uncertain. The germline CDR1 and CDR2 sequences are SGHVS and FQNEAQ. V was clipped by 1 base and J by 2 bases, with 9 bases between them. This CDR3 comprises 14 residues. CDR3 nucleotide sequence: TGTGCCAGCAGCTTAGAGGCCAGTACCTACGAGCAGTACGTC. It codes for CASSLEASTYEQYV.

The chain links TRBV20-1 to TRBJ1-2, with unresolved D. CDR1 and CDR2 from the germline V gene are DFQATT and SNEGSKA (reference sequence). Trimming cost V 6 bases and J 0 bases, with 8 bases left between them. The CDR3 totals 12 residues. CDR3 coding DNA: TGCAGTGCCGAGGCATCTAACTATGGCTACACCTTC. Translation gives CSAEASNYGYTF.

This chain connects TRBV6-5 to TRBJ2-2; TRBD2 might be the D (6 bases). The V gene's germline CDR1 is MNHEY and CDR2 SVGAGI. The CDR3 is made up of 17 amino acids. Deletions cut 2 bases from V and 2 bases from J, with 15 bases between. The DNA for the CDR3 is TGTGCCAGCAGTTACGGTCCGGGGGAAGCAAACACCGGGGAGCTGTTTTTT. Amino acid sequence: CASSYGPGEANTGELFF.

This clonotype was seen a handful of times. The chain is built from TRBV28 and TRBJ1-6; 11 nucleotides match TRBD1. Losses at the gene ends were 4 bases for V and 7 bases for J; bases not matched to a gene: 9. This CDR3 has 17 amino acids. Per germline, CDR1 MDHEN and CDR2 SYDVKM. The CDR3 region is CASSSSGTGGINSPLHF. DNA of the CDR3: TGTGCCAGCAGTTCCTCCGGGACAGGGGGAATAAATTCACCCCTCCACTTT.

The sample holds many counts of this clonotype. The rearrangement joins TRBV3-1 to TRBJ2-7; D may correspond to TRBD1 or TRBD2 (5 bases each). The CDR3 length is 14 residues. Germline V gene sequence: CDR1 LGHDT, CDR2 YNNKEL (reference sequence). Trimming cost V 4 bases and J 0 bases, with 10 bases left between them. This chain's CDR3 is CASSLGTDSYEQYV. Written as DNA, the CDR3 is TGTGCCAGCAGCCTCGGGACGGACTCCTACGAGCAGTACGTC.

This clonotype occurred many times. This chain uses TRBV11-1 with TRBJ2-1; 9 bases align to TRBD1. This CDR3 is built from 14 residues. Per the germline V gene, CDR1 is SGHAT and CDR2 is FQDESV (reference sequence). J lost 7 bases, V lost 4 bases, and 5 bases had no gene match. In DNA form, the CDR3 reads TGTGCCAGCAGCTCCGACAGGGGGAGTAATGAGCAGTTCTTC. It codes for CASSSDRGSNEQFF.

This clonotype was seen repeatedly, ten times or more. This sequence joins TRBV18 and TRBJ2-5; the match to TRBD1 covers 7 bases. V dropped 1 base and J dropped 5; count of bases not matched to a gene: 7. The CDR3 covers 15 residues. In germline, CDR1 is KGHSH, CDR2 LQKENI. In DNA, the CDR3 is TGTGCCAGCTCACCACGAAGACAGGGAAGGGAGACCCAGTACTTC. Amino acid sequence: CASSPRRQGRETQYF.

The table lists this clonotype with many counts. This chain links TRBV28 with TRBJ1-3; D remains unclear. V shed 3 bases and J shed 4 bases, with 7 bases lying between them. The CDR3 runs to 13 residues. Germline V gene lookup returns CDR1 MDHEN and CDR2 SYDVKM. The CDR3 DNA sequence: TGTGCCAGCAGTTTCTACACGGGAAACACCATATATTTT. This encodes CASSFYTGNTIYF.

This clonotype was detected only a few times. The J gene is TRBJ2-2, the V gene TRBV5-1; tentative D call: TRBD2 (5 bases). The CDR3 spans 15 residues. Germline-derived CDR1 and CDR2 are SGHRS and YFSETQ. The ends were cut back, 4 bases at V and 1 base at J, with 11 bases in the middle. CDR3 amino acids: CASSPGAGNTGELFF. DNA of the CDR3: TGCGCCAGCAGCCCCGGTGCGGGGAACACCGGGGAGCTGTTTTTT.

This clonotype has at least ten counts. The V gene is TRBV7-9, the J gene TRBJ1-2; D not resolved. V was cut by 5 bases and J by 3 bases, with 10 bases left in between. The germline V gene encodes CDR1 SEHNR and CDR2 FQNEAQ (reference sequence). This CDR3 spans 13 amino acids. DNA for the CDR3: TGTGCCAGCAGCCCCTGGGAGGACTATGGCTACACCTTC. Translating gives CASSPWEDYGYTF.